This entry describes one T cell receptor (beta chain). The sample carries other DNA sequences with the same CDR3. This entry is derived from a study of blood T cell repertoires in COVID-19. About the research overall: Sources were T cells, B-cell-depleted T cells, or PBMCs; the material itself was cDNA or gDNA.

Looked up from germline, CDR1 is SGHRS and CDR2 is YFSETQ. V was cut by 1 base and J by 5 bases, with 9 bases left in between. The CDR3 contains 13 residues. Sequenced by immunoSEQ multiplex PCR; TCRdb stores in-frame clones only, minus some. The profile shows tens of thousands of clones, roughly 90% of them singletons. The chain uses TRBV5-1 and TRBJ1-1; TRBD1 might be the D (5 bases). Sequenced sample: peripheral blood. This TCR was sampled from a human donor with active COVID-19. The donor label of this sample is uncertain. The CDR3 bases are TGCGCCAGCAGCTTGACAGGAGGGACTGAAGCTTTCTTT. This translates into CASSLTGGTEAFF.